Shown below are 8 T cell receptor beta chains from a single sample sequenced in a study of T cells after posttransplantation cyclophosphamide. The table came from immunoSEQ multiplex PCR; TCRdb's copy has only in-frame clones and leaves some out. Of some 14,000 clones listed, 65% to 85% were seen once; the top ten hold approximately 1.2%. Sequencing used memory CD4+ T cells sorted from PBMCs. Receptor source: a man between 45 and 60 years old.

The V gene is TRBV15, the J gene TRBJ2-1, with TRBD2 matching 16 bases. This CDR3 contains 17 residues. Germline trimming cut 0 bases from V and 9 bases from J; bases unmatched to any gene: 5. CDR1 is LNHNV and CDR2 is YYDKDF in the germline V gene (reference sequence). CDR3 region: CATSREGLAGGLGEQFF. CDR3 nucleotide sequence: TGTGCCACCAGCAGAGAGGGACTAGCGGGAGGGTTGGGTGAGCAGTTCTTC.

Details on this clone: At one end, the junction sequence differs from germline, possibly due to a read error. At the DNA level, this CDR3 is encoded by other sequences in the same sample as well. The chain joins TRBV5-8 to TRBJ1-6, with D tentatively TRBD1 (6 bases). Looked up from germline, CDR1 is SGHTS and CDR2 is YDEGEE. This CDR3 is 15 amino acids long. The CDR3 nucleotides are TGTGCCAGCAGCTTGGGGGGGCCGCATAATTCCCCCCTCCACTTT. This gives the protein CASSLGGPHNSPLHF.

This clone was seen a handful of times. The chain employs TRBV29-1 and TRBJ1-1; tentatively, D is TRBD1 (6 bases). Deletions cut 3 bases from V and 9 bases from J, with 11 bases between. Looked up from germline, CDR1 is SQVTM and CDR2 is ANQGSEA. The CDR3 has 11 amino acids. Written as DNA, the CDR3 is TGCAGCGTTGATCGTGACAGGCAAGCTTTCTTT. Residues: CSVDRDRQAFF.

On this clone: The junction departs from the called germline gene at one end, perhaps through a read error. The chain links TRBV5-1 to TRBJ1-1; D uncertain. The length of the CDR3 is 13 residues. Germline V lookup: CDR1 SGHRS, CDR2 YFSETQ. The CDR3 reads CASSFGFDTEAFF. For the CDR3, the DNA is TGCGCCAGCAGCTTTGGGTTCGACACAGAAGCTTTCTTT.

This clone was counted only a few times. This chain uses TRBV7-9 with TRBJ2-1; D not certain. V shed 5 bases and J shed 10 bases, with 9 bases lying between them. Germline-derived CDR1 and CDR2 are SEHNR and FQNEAQ (reference sequence). This CDR3 has 11 residues. In DNA form, the CDR3 reads TGTGCCAGCAGCGATGTCGGGGAGCAGTTCTTC. Amino acid sequence: CASSDVGEQFF.

The chain links TRBV4-3 to TRBJ1-1; D gene ambiguous. The germline V and J ends were trimmed by 4 bases and 1 base, with 10 bases remaining between them. Germline assignment: CDR1 LGHNA and CDR2 YSLEER. The CDR3 runs to 14 residues. The chain's CDR3 is CASSLGGRNTEAFF. The CDR3 DNA reads TGCGCCAGCAGCCTTGGTGGGAGGAACACTGAAGCTTTCTTT.

The chain couples TRBV5-1 to TRBJ2-3; D possibly corresponds to TRBD1 (5 bases). Trimming stripped 0 bases from V and 0 bases from J, with 5 bases between. The germline CDR1 and CDR2 sequences are SGHRS and YFSETQ. The CDR3 has 14 amino acids. CDR3 in DNA: TGCGCCAGCAGCTTGGGACAGAGCACAGATACGCAGTATTTT. Protein: CASSLGQSTDTQYF.

The genes are TRBV6-6 and TRBJ2-3; no reliable D call. The V gene lost 5 bases and the J gene lost 4 bases, with 13 bases spanning the gap. Germline V gene sequence: CDR1 MNHNY, CDR2 SVGAGI (reference sequence). The CDR3 covers 14 residues. CDR3 sequence (DNA): TGTGCCAGCAGTATGCCTACCTTATCAGATACGCAGTATTTT. Its protein is CASSMPTLSDTQYF.